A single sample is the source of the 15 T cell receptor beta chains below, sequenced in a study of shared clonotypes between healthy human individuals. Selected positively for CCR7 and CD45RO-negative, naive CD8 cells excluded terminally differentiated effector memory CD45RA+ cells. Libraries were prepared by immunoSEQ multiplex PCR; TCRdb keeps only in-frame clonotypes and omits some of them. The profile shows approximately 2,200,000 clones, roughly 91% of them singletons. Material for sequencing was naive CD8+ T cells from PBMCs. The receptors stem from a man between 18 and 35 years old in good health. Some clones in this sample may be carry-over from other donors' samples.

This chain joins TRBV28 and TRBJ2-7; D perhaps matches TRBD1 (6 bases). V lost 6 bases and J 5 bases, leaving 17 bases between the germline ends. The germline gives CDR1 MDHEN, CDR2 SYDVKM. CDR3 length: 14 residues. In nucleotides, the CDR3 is TGTGCCAGCAGGCCGGCAGGGGTTATTAACGAGCAGTACTTC. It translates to CASRPAGVINEQYF.

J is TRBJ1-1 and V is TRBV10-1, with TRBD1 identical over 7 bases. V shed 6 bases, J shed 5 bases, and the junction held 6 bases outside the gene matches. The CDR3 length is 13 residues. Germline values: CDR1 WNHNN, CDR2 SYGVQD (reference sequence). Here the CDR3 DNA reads TGCGCCAGCAGACTCGACAGGGAAACTGAAGCTTTCTTT. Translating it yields CASRLDRETEAFF.

The CDR3 coding sequence is TGCAGCGTTGAAATTGGCCGCTACGAGCAGTACTTC. This gives the protein CSVEIGRYEQYF. V is TRBV29-1 and J is TRBJ2-7; D call uncertain. From germline, CDR1 is SQVTM and CDR2 ANQGSEA. Trimming pared 2 bases from V and 3 bases from J, leaving 8 bases between. The CDR3 consists of 12 residues.

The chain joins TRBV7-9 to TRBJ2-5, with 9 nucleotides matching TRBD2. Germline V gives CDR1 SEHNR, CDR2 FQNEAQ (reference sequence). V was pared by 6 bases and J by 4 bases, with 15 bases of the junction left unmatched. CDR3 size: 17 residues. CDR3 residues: CASSSLGVAGVSETQYF. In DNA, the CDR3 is TGTGCCAGCAGTTCCCTCGGAGTAGCGGGAGTGTCAGAGACCCAGTACTTC.

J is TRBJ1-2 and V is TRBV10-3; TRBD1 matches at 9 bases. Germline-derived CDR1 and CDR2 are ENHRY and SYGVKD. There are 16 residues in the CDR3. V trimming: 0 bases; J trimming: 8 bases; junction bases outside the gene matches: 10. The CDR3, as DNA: TGTGCCATCAGTGAGTCGATTGCTGGGACAGGGTACGGCTACACCTTC. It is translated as CAISESIAGTGYGYTF.

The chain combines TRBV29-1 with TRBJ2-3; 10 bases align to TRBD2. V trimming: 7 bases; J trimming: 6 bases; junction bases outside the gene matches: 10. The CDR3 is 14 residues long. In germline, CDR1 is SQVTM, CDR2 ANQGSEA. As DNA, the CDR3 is TGCAGCGGGAGGGCTAGCGGGAGCTCGGATACGCAGTATTTT. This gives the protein CSGRASGSSDTQYF.

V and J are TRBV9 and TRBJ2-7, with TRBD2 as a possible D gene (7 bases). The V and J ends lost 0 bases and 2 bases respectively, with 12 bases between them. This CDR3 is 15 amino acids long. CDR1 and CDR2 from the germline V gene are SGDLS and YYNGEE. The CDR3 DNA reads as TGTGCCAGCAGCGTAGGGCGGGGGCGGCCCTACGAGCAGTACTTC. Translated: CASSVGRGRPYEQYF. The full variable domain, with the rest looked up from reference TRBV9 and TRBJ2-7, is DSGVTQTPKHLITATGQRVTLRCSPRSGDLSVYWYQQSLDQGLQFLIQYYNGEERAKGNILERFSAQQFPDLHSELNLSSLELGDSALYFCASSVGRGRPYEQYFGPGTRLTVT.

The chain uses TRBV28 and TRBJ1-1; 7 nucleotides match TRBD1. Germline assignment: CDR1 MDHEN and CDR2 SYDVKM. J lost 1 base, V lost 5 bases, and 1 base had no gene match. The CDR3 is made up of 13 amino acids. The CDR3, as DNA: TGTGCCAGCAGTGGGGACAGGAACACTGAAGCTTTCTTT. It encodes CASSGDRNTEAFF.

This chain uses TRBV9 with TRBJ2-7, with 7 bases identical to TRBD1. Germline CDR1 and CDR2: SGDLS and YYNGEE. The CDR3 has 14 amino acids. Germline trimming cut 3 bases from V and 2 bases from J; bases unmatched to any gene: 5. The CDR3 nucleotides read TGTGCCAGCAGCGACTCGGGACAGACCTACGAGCAGTACTTC. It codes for CASSDSGQTYEQYF.

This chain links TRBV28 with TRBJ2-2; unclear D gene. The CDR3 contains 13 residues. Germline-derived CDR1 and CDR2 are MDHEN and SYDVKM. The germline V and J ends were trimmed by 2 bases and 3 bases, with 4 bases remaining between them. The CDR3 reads CASSLPDTGELFF. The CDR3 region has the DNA TGTGCCAGCAGTTTACCCGACACCGGGGAGCTGTTTTTT.

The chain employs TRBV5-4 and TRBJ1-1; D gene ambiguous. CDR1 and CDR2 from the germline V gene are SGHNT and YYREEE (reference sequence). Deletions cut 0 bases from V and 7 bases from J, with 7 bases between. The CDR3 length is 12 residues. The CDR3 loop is CASSLDRLEAFF. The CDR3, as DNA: TGTGCCAGCAGCTTGGACCGACTTGAAGCTTTCTTT.

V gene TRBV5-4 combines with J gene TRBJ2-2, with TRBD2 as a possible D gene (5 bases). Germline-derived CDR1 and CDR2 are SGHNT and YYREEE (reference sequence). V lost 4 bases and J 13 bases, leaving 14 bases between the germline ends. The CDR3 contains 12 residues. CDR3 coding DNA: TGTGCCAGCAGCCGGAGGAATCTGGGGCTGTTTTTT. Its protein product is CASSRRNLGLFF.

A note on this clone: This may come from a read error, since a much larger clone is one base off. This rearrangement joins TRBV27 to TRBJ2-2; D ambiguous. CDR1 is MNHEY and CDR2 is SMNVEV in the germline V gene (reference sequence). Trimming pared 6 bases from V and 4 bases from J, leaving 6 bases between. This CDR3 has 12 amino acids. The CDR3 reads CASSETTGELFF. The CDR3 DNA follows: TGTGCCAGCAGCGAGACCACCGGGGAGCTGTTTTTT.

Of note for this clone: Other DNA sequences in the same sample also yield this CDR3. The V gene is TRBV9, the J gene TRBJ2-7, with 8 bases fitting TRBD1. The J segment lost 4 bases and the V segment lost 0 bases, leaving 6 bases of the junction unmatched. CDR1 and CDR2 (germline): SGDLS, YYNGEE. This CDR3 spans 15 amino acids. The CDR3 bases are TGTGCCAGCAGCGTAGGTGGGACAGGTGGATACGAGCAGTACTTC. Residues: CASSVGGTGGYEQYF. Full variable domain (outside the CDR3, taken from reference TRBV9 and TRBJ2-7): DSGVTQTPKHLITATGQRVTLRCSPRSGDLSVYWYQQSLDQGLQFLIQYYNGEERAKGNILERFSAQQFPDLHSELNLSSLELGDSALYFCASSVGGTGGYEQYFGPGTRLTVT.

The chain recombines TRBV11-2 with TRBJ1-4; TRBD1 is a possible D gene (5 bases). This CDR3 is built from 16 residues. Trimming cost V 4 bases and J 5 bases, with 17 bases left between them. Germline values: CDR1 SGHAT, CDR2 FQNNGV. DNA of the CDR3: TGTGCCAGCAGCTACCCTAGTGGGGCCCCGAATGAAAAACTGTTTTTT. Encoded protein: CASSYPSGAPNEKLFF. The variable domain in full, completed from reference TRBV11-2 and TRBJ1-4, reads EAGVAQSPRYKIIEKRQSVAFWCNPISGHATLYWYQQILGQGPKLLIQFQNNGVVDDSQLPKDRFSAERLKGVDSTLKIQPAKLEDSAVYLCASSYPSGAPNEKLFFGSGTQLSVL.